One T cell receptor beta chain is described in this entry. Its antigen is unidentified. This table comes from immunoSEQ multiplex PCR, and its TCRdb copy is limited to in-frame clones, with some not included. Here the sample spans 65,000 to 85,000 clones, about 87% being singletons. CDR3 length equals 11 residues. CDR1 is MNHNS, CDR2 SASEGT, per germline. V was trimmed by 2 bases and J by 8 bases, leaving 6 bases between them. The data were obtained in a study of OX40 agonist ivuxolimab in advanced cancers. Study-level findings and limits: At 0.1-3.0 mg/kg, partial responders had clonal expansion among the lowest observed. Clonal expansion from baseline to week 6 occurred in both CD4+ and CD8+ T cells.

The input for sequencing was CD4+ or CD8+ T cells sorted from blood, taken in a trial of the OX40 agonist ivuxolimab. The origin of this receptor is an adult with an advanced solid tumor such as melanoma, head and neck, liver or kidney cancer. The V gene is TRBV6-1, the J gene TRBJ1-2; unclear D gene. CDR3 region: CASSEQQGYTF. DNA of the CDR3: TGTGCCAGCAGTGAACAACAGGGCTACACCTTC.